This T cell receptor beta chain was recovered during a study of regulatory T cells in long-lasting Graves disease. Study-level findings and limits: Segments TRBV28, TRBJ1-2 and TRBJ2-5 showed preferential usage in persistent disease.

The germline CDR1 and CDR2 sequences are LNHDA and SQIVND (reference sequence). This CDR3 contains 14 residues. Trimming took off 1 base at V and 1 base at J, with 7 bases between the two ends. Specified time point: persistent/refractory GD, antithyroid drugs over 5 years with positive TRAb. From PBMCs, RNA was extracted and then used to make the TCR library. The TCR beta library used iRepertoire HTBI primers with Arm-PCR amplification of CDR3. MiXCR, run by TCRdb on the multiplex PCR reads, gives a single entry per CDR3 protein. The sample carries 350,000 to 450,000 distinct CDR3 sequences, 20% to 25% recorded once. A word on this clonotype: Its specificity is not known.

V is TRBV19 and J is TRBJ1-1, with D possibly being TRBD1 (5 bases). This material consisted of peripheral blood mononuclear cells (PBMCs), taken when the disease was refractory, from a patient treated with antithyroid drugs. The sequence came from a woman aged 40 to 50 with Graves disease. This chain's CDR3 is CASSIAQGNTEAFF. CDR3 DNA: TGTGCCAGTAGTATAGCGCAGGGGAACACTGAAGCTTTCTTT.